This TCR beta chain is from a study of blood T cell repertoires in COVID-19. The table came from immunoSEQ multiplex PCR; TCRdb's copy has only in-frame clones and leaves some out. The profile covers about 310,000 clones, with roughly 90% appearing a single time and more than 9% taken by the ten largest. Residents of 24 US areas, aged roughly 18 to 89 years, made up the participants. In assigning cohorts, the study relied on participant-reported clinical history. The germline V gene encodes CDR1 SGDLS and CDR2 YYNGEE. This CDR3 comprises 13 residues. V lost 3 bases and J 6 bases, leaving 10 bases between the germline ends.

This sequence joins TRBV9 and TRBJ1-3; TRBD1 might be the D (5 bases). The sample taken for sequencing was PBMCs or T cells enriched from blood (not recorded which). The receptor comes from a woman under 40 who had recovered from COVID-19. The CDR3 spells CASSGGPQNTIYF. DNA for the CDR3: TGTGCCAGCAGCGGGGGCCCTCAAAACACCATATATTTT.